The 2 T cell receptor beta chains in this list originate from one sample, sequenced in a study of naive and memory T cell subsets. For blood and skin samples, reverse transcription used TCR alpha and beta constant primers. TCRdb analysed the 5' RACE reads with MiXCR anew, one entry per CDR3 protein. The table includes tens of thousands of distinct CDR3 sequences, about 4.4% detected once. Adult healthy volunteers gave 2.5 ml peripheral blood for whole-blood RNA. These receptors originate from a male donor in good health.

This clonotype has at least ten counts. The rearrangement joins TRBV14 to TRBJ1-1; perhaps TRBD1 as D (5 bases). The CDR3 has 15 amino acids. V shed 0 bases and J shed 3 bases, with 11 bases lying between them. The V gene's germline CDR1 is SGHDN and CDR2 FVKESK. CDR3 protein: CASSQDQGRDTEAFF. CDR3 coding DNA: TGTGCCAGCAGCCAAGATCAGGGTCGGGACACTGAAGCTTTCTTT. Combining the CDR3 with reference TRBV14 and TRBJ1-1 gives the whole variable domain EAGVTQFPSHSVIEKGQTVTLRCDPISGHDNLYWYRRVMGKEIKFLLHFVKESKQDESGMPNNRFLAERTGGTYSTLKVQPAELEDSGVYFCASSQDQGRDTEAFFGQGTRLTVV.

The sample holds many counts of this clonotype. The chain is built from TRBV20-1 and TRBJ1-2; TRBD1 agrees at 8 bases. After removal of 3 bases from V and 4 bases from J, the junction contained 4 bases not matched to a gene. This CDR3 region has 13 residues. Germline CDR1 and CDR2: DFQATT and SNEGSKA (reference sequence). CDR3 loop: CSASRTGPYGYTF. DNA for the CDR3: TGCAGTGCTAGCCGGACAGGGCCCTATGGCTACACCTTC.